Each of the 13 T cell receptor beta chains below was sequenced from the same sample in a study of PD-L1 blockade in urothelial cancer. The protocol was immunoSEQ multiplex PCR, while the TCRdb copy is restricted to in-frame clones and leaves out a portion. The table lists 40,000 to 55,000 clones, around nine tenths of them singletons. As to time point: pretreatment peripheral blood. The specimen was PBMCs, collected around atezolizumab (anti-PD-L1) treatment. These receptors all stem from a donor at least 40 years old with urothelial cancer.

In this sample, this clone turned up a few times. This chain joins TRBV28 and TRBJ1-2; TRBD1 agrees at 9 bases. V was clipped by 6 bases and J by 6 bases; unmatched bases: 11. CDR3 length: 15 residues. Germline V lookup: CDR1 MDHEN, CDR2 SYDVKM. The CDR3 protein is CASRAPGQGLDGYTF. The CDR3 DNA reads TGTGCCAGCAGAGCGCCGGGACAGGGACTTGATGGCTACACCTTC.

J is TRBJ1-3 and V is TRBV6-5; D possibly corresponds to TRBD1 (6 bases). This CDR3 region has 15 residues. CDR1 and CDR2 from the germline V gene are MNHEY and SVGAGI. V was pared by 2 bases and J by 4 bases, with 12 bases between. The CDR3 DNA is TGTGCCAGCAGTTACGGGGCAGGGGCCGGAAACACCATATATTTT. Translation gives CASSYGAGAGNTIYF.

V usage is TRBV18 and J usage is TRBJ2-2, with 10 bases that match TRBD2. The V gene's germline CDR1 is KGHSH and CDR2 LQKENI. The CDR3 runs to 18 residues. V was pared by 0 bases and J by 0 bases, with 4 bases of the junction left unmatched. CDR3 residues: CASSPPLAGPPNTGELFF. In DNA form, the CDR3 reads TGTGCCAGCTCACCACCACTAGCGGGACCCCCGAACACCGGGGAGCTGTTTTTT.

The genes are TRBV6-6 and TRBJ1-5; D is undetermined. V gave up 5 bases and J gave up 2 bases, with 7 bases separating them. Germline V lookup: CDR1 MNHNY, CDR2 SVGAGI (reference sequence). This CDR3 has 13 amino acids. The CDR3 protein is CASSNQGNQPQHF. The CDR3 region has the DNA TGTGCCAGCAGTAACCAGGGCAATCAGCCCCAGCATTTT.

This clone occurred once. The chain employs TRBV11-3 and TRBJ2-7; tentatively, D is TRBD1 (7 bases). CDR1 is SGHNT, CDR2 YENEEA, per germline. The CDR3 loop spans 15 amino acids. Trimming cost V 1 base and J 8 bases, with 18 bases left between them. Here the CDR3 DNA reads TGTGCCAGCAGCTTAGGCCAGGGGGGCCGGACCCAGCAGTACTTC. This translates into CASSLGQGGRTQQYF.

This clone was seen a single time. CDR3 in DNA: TGTGCCATCAGGGGAAACAGGGGGAGCACCGGGGAGCTGTTTTTT. Its translation is CAIRGNRGSTGELFF. This rearrangement joins TRBV10-3 to TRBJ2-2; 8 bases match TRBD1. Trimming at V came to 6 bases and at J to 4 bases, leaving 7 bases not matched to a gene. Germline-derived CDR1 and CDR2 are ENHRY and SYGVKD. The CDR3 covers 15 residues.

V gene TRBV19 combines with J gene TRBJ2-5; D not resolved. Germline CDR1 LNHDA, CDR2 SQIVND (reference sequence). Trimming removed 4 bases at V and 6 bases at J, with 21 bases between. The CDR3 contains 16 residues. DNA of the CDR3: TGTGCCAGTAGTAGGAATGGGTGGAGTACCCGGAAGACCCAGTACTTC. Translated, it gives CASSRNGWSTRKTQYF. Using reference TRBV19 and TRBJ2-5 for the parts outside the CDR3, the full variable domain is DGGITQSPKYLFRKEGQNVTLSCEQNLNHDAMYWYRQDPGQGLRLIYYSQIVNDFQKGDIAEGYSVSREKKESFPLTVTSAQKNPTAFYLCASSRNGWSTRKTQYFGPGTRLLVL.

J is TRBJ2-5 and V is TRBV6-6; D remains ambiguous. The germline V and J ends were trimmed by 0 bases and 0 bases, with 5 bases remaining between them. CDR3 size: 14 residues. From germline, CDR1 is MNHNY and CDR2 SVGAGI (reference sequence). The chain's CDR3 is CASSYSGHQETQYF. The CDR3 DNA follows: TGTGCCAGCAGTTACTCGGGCCACCAAGAGACCCAGTACTTC.

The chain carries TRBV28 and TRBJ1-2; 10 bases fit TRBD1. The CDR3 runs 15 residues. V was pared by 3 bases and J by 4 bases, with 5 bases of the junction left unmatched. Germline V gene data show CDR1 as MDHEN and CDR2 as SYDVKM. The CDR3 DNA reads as TGTGCCAGCAGTTTGCCGACAGGGGGCAGCTATGGCTACACCTTC. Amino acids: CASSLPTGGSYGYTF.

CDR3 in DNA: TGTGCCAGCAGCCCGCTCCCAAGCGGGGCCACCTACAATGAGCAGTTCTTC. Protein sequence: CASSPLPSGATYNEQFF. V usage is TRBV7-9 and J usage is TRBJ2-1; 7 bases line up with TRBD2. This CDR3 region has 17 residues. Germline values: CDR1 SEHNR, CDR2 FQNEAQ (reference sequence). After removal of 5 bases from V and 2 bases from J, the junction contained 12 bases not matched to a gene.

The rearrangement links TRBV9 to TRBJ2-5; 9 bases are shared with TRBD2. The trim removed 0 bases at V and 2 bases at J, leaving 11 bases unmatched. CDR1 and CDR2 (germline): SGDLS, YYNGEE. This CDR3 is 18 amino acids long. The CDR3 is CASSVGRYSGGFQETQYF. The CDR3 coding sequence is TGTGCCAGCAGCGTAGGGAGATATAGCGGGGGCTTTCAAGAGACCCAGTACTTC.

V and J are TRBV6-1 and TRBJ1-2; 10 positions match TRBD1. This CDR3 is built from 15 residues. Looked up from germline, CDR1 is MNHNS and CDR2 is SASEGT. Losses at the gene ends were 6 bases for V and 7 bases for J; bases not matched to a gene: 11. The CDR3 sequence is CASRGRTGGAGGYTF. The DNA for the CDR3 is TGTGCCAGCAGGGGCCGGACAGGGGGTGCGGGTGGCTACACCTTC.

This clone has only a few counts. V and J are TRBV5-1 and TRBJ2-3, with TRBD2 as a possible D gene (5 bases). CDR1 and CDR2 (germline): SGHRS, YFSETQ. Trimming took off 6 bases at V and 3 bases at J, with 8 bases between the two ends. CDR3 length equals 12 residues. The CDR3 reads CASKGVTDTQYF. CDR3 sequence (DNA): TGCGCCAGCAAGGGAGTGACAGATACGCAGTATTTT.